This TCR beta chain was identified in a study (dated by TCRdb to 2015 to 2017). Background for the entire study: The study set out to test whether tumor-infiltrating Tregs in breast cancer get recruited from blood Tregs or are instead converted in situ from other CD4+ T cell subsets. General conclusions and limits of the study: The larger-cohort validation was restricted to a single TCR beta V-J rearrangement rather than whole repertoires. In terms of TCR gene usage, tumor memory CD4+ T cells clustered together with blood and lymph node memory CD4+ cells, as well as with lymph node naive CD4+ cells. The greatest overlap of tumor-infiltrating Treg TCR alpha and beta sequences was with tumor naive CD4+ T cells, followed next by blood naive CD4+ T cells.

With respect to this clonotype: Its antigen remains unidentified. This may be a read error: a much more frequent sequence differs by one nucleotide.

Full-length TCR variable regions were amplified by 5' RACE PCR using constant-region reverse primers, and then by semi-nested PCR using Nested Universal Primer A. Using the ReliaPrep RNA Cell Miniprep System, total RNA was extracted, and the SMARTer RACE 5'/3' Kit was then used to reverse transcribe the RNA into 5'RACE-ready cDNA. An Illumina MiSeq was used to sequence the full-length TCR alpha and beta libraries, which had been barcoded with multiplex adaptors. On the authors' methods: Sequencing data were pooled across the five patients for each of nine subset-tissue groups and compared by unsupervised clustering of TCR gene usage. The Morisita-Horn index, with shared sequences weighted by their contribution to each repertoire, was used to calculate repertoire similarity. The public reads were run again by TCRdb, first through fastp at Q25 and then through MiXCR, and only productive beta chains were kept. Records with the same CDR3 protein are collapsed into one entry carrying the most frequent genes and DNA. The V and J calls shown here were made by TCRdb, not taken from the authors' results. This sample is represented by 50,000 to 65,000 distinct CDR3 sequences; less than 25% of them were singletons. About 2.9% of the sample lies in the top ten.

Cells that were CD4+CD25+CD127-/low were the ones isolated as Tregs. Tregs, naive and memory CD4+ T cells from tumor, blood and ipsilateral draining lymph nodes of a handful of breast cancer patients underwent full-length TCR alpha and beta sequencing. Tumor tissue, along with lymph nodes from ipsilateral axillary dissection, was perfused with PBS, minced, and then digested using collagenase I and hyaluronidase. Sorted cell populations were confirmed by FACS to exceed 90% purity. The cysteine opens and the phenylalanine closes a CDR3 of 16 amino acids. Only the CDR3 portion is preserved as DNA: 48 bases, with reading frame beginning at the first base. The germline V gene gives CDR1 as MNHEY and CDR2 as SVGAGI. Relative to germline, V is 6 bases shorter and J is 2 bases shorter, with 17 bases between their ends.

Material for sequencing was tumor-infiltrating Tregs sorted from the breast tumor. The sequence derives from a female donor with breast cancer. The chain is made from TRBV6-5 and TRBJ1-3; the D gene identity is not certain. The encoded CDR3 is CASSRAEGFPGNTIYF. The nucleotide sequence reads TGTGCCAGCAGCCGAGCGGAGGGATTCCCTGGAAACACCATATATTTT.